The present entry profiles one T cell receptor beta chain with its context. The antigen remains undetermined. Sequencing was performed with immunoSEQ multiplex PCR; in TCRdb, only in-frame clones are kept and a portion is missing. The data contain 100,000 to 150,000 clones, about nine tenths of them singletons. CDR3 length: 16 amino acids. The germline gives CDR1 LNHDA, CDR2 SQIVND (reference sequence). Germline trimming cut 1 base from V and 3 bases from J; bases unmatched to any gene: 5. The data derive from a study of cytomegalovirus exposure and HLA in healthy donors. Separate from the approximately 700-subject first cohort was the approximately 130-subject validation cohort, to which the donors belonged. General study findings and limits: In vitro confirmation showed a few CMV-associated chains to be CMV antigen specific. The investigators catalogued under 200 TCR beta chains as cytomegalovirus-associated. The finding came from a later analysis; first-cohort TCR clusters tended to co-occur in the roughly 110 validation repertoires.

The chain carries TRBV19 and TRBJ2-3; 9 bases are shared with TRBD1. The clonotype originates from a woman younger than 30 in good health and CMV-seronegative. Sequencing was carried out using PBMCs. For the CDR3, the DNA is TGTGCCAGTAGTATAGGTTACAGGGGGCTTACAGATACGCAGTATTTT. Translation: CASSIGYRGLTDTQYF.